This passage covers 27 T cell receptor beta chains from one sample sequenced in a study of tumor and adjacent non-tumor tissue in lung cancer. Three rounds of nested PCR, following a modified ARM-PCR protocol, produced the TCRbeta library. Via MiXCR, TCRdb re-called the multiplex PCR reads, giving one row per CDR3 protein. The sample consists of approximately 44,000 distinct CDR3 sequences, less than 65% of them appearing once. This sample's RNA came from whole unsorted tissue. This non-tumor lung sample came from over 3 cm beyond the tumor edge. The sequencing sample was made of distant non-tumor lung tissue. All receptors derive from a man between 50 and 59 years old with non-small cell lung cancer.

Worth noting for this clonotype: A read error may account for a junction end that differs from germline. The CDR3 spells CSVDYGGGNAGEQFF. DNA of the CDR3: TGCAGCGTTGATTATGGGGGAGGGAACGCGGGGGAGCAGTTTTTT. This sequence joins TRBV29-1 and TRBJ2-2; 7 bases fit TRBD2. The CDR3 covers 15 residues. The germline gives CDR1 SQVTM, CDR2 ANQGSEA.

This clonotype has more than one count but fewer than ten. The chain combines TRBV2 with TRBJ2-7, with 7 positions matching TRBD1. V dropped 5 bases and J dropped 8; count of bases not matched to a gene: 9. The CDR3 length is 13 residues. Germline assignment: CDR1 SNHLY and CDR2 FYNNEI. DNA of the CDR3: TGTGCCAGCAGTCGGGACAGCGTGGGGCAGCAGTACTTC. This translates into CASSRDSVGQQYF.

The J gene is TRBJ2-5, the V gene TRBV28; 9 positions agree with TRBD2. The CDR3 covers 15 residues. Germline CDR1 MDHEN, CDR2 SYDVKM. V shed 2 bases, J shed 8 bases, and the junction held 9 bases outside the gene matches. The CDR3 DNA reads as TGTGCCAGCAGTTTAGCGGGGGGGCTCAGCGATACCCAGTACTTC. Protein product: CASSLAGGLSDTQYF.

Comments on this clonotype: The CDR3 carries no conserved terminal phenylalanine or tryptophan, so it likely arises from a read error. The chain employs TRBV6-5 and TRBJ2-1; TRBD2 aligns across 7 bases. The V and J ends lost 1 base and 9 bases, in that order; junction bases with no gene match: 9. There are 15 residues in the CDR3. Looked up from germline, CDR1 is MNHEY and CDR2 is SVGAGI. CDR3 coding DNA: TGTGCCAGCAGTTACTTGGCGGGAGTTCGTACTGAGCAGTTCTCC. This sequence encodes CASSYLAGVRTEQFS.

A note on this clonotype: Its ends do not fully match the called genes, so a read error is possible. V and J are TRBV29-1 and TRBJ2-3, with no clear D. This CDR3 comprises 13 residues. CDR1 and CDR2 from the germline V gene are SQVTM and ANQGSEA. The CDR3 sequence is CRVAGSKMDTQYF. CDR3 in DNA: TGCAGGGTTGCAGGCTCCAAGATGGATACGCAGTATTTT.

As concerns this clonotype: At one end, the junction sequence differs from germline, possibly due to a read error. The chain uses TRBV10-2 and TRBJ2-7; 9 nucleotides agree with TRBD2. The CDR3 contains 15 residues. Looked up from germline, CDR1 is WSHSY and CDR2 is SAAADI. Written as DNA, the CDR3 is TGCGCCAGCAATGAGGGGAGTAGCGGGAGCTACGAGCAGTACTTC. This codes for CASNEGSSGSYEQYF.

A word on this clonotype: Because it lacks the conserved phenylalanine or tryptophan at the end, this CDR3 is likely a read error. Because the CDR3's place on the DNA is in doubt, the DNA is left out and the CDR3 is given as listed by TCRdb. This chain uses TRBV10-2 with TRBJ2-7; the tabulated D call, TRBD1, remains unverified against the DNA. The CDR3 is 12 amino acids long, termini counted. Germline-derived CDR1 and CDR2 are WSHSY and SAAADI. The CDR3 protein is CASSDRGNEKYL.

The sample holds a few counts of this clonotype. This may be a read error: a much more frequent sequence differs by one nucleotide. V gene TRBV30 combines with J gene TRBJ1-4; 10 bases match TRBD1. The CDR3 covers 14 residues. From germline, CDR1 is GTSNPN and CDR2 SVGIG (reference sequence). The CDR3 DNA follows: TGTGCCTGGAGTGTACAGGGGACAGGGGAAAAACCGTTTTTT. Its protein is CAWSVQGTGEKPFF.

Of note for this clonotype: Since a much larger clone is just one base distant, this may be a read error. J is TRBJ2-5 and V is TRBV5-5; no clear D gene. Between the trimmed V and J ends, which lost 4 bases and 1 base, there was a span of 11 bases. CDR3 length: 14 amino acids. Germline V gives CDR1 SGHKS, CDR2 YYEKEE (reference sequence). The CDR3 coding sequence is TGTGCCAGCAGCGTTGAATGGACCCAAGAGACCCAGTACTTC. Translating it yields CASSVEWTQETQYF.

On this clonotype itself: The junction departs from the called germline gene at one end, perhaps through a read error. The CDR3 sequence: CASRRDMQNTGKLFF. The CDR3 DNA sequence: TGTGCTAGCAGACGGGACATGCAGAACACCGGGAAGCTGTTTTTT. The chain employs TRBV11-2 and TRBJ2-2; a possible D gene is TRBD1 (6 bases). This CDR3 region has 15 residues. Germline-derived CDR1 and CDR2 are SGHAT and FQNNGV. The entire variable domain, with the rest obtained from reference TRBV11-2 and TRBJ2-2, is as follows: EAGVAQSPRYKIIEKRQSVAFWCNPISGHATLYWYQQILGQGPKLLIQFQNNGVVDDSQLPKDRFSAERLKGVDSTLKIQPAKLEDSAVYLCASRRDMQNTGKLFFGEGSRLTVL.

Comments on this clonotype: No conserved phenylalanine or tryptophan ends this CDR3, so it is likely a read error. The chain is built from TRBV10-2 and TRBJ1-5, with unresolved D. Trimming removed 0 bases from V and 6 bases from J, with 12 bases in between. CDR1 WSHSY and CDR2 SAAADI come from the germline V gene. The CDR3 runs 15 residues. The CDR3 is CASSESTLSIQPQHL. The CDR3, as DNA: TGCGCCAGCAGTGAGTCGACTCTTAGTATTCAGCCCCAGCATCTT.

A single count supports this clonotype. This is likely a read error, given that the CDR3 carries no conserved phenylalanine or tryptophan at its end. CDR3: CASSLGDGGYEQYS. The CDR3, as DNA: TGTGCCAGCAGCCTAGGGGACGGCGGCTACGAGCAGTACTCC. The chain is built from TRBV11-2 and TRBJ2-7, with D perhaps being TRBD1 or TRBD2 (5 bases each). Germline V CDR1 and CDR2: SGHAT, FQNNGV. The V end lost 5 bases, the J end lost 3 bases, and 14 bases lay between the germline ends. The CDR3 extends over 14 amino acids.

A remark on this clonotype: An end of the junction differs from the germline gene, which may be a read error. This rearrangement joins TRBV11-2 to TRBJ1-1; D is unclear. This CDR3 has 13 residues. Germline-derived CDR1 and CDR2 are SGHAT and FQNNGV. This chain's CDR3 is CVSNLKRNTEAFF. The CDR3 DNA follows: TGTGTCAGCAACTTAAAAAGGAACACTGAAGCTTTCTTT.

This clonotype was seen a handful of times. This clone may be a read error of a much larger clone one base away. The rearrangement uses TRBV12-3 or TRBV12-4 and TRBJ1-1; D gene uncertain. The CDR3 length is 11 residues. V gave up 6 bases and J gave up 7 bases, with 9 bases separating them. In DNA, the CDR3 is TGTGCCAGCAGGGTAAACTATGAAGCTTTCTTT. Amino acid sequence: CASRVNYEAFF.

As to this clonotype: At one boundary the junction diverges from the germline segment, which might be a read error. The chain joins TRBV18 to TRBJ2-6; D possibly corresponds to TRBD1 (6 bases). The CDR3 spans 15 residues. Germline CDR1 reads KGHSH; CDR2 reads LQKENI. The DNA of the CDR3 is TGTGCCAGCACACCACGGACAGCTGGGGCCAACGTCCTGACTTTC. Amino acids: CASTPRTAGANVLTF.

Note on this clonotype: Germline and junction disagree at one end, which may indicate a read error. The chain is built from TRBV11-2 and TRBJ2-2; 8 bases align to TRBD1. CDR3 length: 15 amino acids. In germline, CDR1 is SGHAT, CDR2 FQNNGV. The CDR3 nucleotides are TGTGCCAGCAGCTTAAGACAGGGGAACTCCGGGGAGCTGTCTTTT. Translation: CASSLRQGNSGELSF. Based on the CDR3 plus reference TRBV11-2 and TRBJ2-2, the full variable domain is EAGVAQSPRYKIIEKRQSVAFWCNPISGHATLYWYQQILGQGPKLLIQFQNNGVVDDSQLPKDRFSAERLKGVDSTLKIQPAKLEDSAVYLCASSLRQGNSGELSFGEGSRLTVL.

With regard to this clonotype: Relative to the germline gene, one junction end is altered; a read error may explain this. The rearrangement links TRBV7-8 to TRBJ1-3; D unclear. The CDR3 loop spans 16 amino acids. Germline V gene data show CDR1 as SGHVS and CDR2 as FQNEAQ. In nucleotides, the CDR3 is TGTGCTAGCAGCGTTACCGCCTCGGTTAGCGGAAACACCACATATTTT. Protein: CASSVTASVSGNTTYF.

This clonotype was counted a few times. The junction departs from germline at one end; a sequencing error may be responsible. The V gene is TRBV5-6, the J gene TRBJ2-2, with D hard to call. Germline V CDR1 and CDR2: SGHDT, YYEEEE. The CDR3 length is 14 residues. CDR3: CTSSLTRNTGELFF. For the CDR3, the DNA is TGTACCAGCAGCTTGACGAGAAACACCGGGGAGCTGTTTTTT.

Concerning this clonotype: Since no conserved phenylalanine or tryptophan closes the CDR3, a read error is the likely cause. The CDR3 protein is CASSTQGSGYNEQFL. Here the CDR3 DNA reads TGTGCCAGCAGCACACAGGGGTCGGGCTACAATGAGCAGTTCTTA. V usage is TRBV28 and J usage is TRBJ2-1; 7 nucleotides match TRBD1. V shed 6 bases, J shed 3 bases, and the junction held 8 bases outside the gene matches. CDR3 length: 15 residues. Per the germline V gene, CDR1 is MDHEN and CDR2 is SYDVKM.

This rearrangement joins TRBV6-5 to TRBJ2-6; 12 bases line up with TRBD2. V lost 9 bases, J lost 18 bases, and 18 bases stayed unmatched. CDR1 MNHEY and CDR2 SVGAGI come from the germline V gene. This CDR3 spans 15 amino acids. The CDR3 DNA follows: TGTGCCAGTAGACTAGCGGGAGTTGGGGCCAACGCCCAGACTTTC. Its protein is CASRLAGVGANAQTF.

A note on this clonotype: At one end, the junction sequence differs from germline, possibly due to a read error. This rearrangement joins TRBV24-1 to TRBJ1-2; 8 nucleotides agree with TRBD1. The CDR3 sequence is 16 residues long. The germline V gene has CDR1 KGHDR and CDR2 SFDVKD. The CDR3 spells CSTSEGTGHLNYGYTF. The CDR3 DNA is TGTTCCACCAGTGAGGGGACAGGTCACCTTAACTATGGCTACACCTTC.

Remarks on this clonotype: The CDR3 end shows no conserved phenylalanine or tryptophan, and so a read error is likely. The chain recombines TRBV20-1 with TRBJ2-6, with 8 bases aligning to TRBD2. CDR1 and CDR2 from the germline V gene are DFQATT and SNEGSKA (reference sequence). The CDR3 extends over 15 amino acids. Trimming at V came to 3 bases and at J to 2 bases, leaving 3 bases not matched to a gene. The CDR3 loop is CSASGGVTGANVLTI. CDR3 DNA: TGCAGTGCTAGCGGGGGGGTTACTGGGGCCAACGTCCTGACTATC.

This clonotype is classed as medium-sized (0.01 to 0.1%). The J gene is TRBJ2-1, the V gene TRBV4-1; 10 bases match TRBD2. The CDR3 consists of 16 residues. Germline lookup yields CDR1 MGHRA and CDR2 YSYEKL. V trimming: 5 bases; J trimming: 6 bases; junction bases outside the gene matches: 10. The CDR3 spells CASSASLAGVSNEQFF. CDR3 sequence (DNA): TGCGCCAGCAGCGCCAGTCTAGCGGGAGTATCCAATGAGCAGTTCTTC.

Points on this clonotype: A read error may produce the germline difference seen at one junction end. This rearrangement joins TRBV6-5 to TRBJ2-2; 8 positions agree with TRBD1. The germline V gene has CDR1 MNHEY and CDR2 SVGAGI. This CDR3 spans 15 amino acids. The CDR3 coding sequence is TGTGCCAGTAGCAAACTCAGGGGGCAGGCCGGGGAGCTTTTTTTT. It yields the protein CASSKLRGQAGELFF.

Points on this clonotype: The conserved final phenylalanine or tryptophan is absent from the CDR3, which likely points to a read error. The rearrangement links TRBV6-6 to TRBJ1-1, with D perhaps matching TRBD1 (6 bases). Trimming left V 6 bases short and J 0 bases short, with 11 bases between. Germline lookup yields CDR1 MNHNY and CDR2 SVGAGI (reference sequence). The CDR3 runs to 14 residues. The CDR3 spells CASSAGDLNTEAFY. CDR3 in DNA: TGTGCCAGCAGCGCAGGGGACTTGAACACTGAAGCTTTCTAT.

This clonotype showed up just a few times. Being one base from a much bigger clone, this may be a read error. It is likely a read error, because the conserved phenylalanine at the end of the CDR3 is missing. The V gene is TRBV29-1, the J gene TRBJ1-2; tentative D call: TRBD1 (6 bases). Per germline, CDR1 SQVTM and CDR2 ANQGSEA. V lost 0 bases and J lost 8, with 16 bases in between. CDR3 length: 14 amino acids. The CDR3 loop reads CSVEDGTMGGGYTS. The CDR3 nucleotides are TGCAGCGTTGAAGATGGGACAATGGGGGGGGGCTACACCTCC.

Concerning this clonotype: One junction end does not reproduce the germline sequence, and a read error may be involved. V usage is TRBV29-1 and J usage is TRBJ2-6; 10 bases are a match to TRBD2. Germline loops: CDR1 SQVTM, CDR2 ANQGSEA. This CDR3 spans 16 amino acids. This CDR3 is CSVATSGVSGAKVLTF. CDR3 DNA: TGCAGCGTCGCCACTAGCGGGGTCTCAGGGGCCAAAGTCCTGACTTTC.